The sample holds many counts of the clone carrying this TCR beta chain. These data come from a study of T cells in Graves' hyperthyroidism and ophthalmopathy. Looking at the study overall: Before treatment of any kind, peripheral blood was taken at initial diagnosis.

The CDR3 is 11 residues long. With V trimmed by 7 bases and J by 10 bases, 8 bases remained unmatched. Germline V gene data show CDR1 as SQVTM and CDR2 as ANQGSEA. TCR beta CDR3 regions were amplified from RNA. First-round RT-PCR with HTBI primers amplified the TCR CDR3 region. TCRdb reprocessed the multiplex PCR reads with MiXCR, giving one entry per CDR3 protein. The sample lists around 300,000 distinct CDR3 sequences, roughly 14% seen once, with just under 25% in the top ten. Absent ophthalmopathy progression within 18 months defined stable Graves' hyperthyroidism. Uncontrolled infection, other autoimmune disease, pregnancy or lactation led to exclusion.

The chain combines TRBV29-1 with TRBJ1-1; 8 bases agree with TRBD1. The sequenced sample was blood. The source is a woman aged 25 to 39 with Graves' hyperthyroidism. The CDR3, as DNA: TGCAGCGCCTACCGCACAGGGGGAGCTTTCTTT. Its translation is CSAYRTGGAFF.